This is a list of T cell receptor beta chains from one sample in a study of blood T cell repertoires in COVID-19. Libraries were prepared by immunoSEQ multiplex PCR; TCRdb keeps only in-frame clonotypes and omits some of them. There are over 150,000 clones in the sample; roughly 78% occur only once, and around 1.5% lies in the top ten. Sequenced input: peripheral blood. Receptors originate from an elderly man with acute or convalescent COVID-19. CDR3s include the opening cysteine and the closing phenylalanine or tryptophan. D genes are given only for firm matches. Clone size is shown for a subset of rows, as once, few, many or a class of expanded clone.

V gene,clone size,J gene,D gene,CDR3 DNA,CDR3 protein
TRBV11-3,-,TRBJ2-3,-,TGTGCCAGCAGCTTAGGAAGGGAGGATACGCAGTATTTT,CASSLGREDTQYF
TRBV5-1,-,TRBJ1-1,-,TGCGCCAGCAGATTTGGACAGACTTTGAACACTGAAGCTTTCTTT,CASRFGQTLNTEAFF
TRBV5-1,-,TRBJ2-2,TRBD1,TGCGCCAGCAACGGTCGGGTGGGGACAGCGAACACCGGGGAGCTGTTTTTT,CASNGRVGTANTGELFF
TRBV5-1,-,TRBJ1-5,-,TGCGCCAGCAGCTTGGCGGGGGAGAGCAATCAGCCCCAGCATTTT,CASSLAGESNQPQHF
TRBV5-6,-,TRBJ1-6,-,TGTGCCAGCAGCTTGACGCAGGGGTTTTGGTCACCCCTCCACTTT,CASSLTQGFWSPLHF
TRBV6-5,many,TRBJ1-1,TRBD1,TGTGCCAGCAGTTACTCCGGGACAGATGAAGCTTTCTTT,CASSYSGTDEAFF
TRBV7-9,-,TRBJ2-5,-,TGTGCCAGCAGCGCTAAAGAGACCCAGTACTTC,CASSAKETQYF
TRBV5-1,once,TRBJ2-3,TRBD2,TGCGCCAGCAGCCTGGGAGGGAACACAGATACGCAGTATTTT,CASSLGGNTDTQYF
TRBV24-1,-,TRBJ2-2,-,TGTGCCACGGGGGAGTCAGGGGCCCCCGGGGAGCTGTTTTTT,CATGESGAPGELFF
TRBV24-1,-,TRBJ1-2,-,TGTGCCACCGGGGCGGGGGTTGGGAACGGCTACACCTTC,CATGAGVGNGYTF
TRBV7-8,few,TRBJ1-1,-,TGTGCCAGCAGCTTAGGCGCAGGGCCAAACACTGAAGCTTTCTTT,CASSLGAGPNTEAFF
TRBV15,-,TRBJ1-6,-,TGTGCCACCAGCAGAGAAGGGAGGGATTCACCCCTCCACTTT,CATSREGRDSPLHF
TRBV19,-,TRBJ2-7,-,TGTGCCAGTAGTATAAGGGGGGGGACGGGGATATACGAGCAGTACTTC,CASSIRGGTGIYEQYF
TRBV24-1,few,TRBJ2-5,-,TGTGCCACCAGTGACCCAGGGTACCAAGAGACCCAGTACTTC,CATSDPGYQETQYF
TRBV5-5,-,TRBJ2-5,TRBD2,TGTGCCAGCAGCCGCGGGGGGCAAGAGACCCAGTACTTC,CASSRGGQETQYF
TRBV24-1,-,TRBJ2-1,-,TGTGCCACCAGTGATTTAGCGGGGGACAGGGTTAATGAGCAGTTCTTC,CATSDLAGDRVNEQFF
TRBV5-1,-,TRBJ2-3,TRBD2,TGCGCCAGCAGCTTGGGACTAGCGGGAACAGATACGCAGTATTTT,CASSLGLAGTDTQYF
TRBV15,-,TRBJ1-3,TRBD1,TGTGCCACCAGCCGAAACGGACAGGCCTCTGGAAACACCATATATTTT,CATSRNGQASGNTIYF
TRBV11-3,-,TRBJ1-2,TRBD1,TGTGCCAGCAGCTTTTCCGGACAGGGGATTATTAGCTATGGCTACACCTTC,CASSFSGQGIISYGYTF
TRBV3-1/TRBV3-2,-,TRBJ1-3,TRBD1,TGTGCCAGCACCGAGACAGGGGGATCAGGAAACACCATATATTTT,CASTETGGSGNTIYF
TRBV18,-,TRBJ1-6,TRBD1,TGTGCCAGCTCACCAATGTCCGGGACAGAGAATTCACCCCTCCACTTT,CASSPMSGTENSPLHF
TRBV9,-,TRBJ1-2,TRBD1,TGTGCCAGCAGCGAAGCCGGGACAGACGGCTACACCTTC,CASSEAGTDGYTF
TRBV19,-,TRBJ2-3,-,TGTGCCAGTAGTGAACGTCGGACGCAGTATTTT,CASSERRTQYF
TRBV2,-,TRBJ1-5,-,TGTGCCAGCAGTGACAGGGGAGCCCAGCCCCAGCATTTT,CASSDRGAQPQHF
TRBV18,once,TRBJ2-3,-,TGTGCCAGCTCACCCGGGACTAGCACAGATACGCAGTATTTT,CASSPGTSTDTQYF